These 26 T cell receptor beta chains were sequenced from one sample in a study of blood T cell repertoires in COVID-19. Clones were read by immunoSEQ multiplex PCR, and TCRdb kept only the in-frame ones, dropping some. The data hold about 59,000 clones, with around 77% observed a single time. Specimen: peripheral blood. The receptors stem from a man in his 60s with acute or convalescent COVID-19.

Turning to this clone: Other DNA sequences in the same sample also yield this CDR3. CDR3 protein: CASSPGQGNYGYTF. CDR3 DNA sequence: TGTGCCAGCTCACCAGGGCAGGGAAACTATGGCTACACCTTC. The chain carries TRBV18 and TRBJ1-2; possibly TRBD1 for D (5 bases). The ends were cut back, 2 bases at V and 2 bases at J, with 9 bases in the middle. The CDR3 length is 14 residues. Germline V lookup: CDR1 KGHSH, CDR2 LQKENI. Using reference TRBV18 and TRBJ1-2 for the parts outside the CDR3, the full variable domain is NAGVMQNPRHLVRRRGQEARLRCSPMKGHSHVYWYRQLPEEGLKFMVYLQKENIIDESGMPKERFSAEFPKEGPSILRIQQVVRGDSAAYFCASSPGQGNYGYTFGSGTRLTVV.

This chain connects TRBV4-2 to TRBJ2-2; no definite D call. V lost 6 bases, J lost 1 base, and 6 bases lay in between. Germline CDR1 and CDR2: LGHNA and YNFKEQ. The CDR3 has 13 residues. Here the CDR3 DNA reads TGTGCCAGCAGTCCAGGGAACACCGGGGAGCTGTTTTTT. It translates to CASSPGNTGELFF.

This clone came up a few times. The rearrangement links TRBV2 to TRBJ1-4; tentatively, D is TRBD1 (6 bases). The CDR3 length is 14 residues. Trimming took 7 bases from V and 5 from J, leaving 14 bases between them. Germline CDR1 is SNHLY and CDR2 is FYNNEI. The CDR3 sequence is CASTISTGNEKLFF. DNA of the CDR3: TGTGCCAGCACCATTTCCACAGGGAATGAAAAACTGTTTTTT.

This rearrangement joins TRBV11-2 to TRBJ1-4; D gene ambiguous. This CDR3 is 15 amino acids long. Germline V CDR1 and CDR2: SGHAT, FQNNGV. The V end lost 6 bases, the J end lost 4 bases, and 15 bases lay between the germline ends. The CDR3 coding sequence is TGTGCCAGCAGTCCTGGACCGGGGAGTAATGAAAAACTGTTTTTT. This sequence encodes CASSPGPGSNEKLFF.

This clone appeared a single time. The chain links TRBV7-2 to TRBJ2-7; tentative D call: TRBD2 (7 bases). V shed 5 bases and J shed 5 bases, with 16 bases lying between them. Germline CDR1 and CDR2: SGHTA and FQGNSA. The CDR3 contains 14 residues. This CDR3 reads CASSLRGGGNEQYF. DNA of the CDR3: TGTGCCAGCAGCCTGAGGGGAGGGGGGAACGAGCAGTACTTC.

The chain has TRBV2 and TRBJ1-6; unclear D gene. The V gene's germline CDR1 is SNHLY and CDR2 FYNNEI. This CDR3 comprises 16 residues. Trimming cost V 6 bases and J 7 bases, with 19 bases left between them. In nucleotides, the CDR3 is TGTGCCAGCAGGGACTCGGTTGGTCAGCAGAATTCACCCCTCCACTTT. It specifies CASRDSVGQQNSPLHF.

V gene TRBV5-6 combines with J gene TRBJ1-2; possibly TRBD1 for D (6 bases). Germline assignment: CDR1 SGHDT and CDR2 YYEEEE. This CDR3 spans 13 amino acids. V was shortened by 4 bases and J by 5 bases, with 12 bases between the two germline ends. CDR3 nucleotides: TGTGCCAGCAGCCTAGGACAGTTATATGGCTACACCTTC. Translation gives CASSLGQLYGYTF.

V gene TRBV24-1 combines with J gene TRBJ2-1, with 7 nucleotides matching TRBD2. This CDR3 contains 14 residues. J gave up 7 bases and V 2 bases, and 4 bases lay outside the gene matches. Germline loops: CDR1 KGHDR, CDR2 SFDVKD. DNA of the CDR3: TGTGCCACCAGTGATTGGTCAGCGGGGAATGAGCAGTTCTTC. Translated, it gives CATSDWSAGNEQFF.

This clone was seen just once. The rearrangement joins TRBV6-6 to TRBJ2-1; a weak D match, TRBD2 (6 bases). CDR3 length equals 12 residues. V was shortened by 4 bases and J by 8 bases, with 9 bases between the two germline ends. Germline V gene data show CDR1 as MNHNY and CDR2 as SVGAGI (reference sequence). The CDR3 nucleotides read TGTGCCAGCAGTTCGTGGGGGGATGAGCAGTTCTTC. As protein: CASSSWGDEQFF.

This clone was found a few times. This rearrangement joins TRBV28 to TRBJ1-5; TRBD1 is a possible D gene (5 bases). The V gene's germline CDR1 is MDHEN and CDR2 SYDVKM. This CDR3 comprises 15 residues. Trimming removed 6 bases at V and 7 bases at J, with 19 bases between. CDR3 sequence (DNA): TGTGCCAGCAGGGGGCAGGCTACCCTCTCCCAGCCCCAGCATTTT. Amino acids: CASRGQATLSQPQHF.

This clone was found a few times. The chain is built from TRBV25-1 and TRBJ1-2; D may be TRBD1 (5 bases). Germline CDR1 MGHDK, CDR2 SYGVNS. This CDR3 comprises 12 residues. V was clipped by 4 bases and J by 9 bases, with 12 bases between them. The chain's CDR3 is CASSGGSQRYTF. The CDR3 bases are TGTGCCAGCAGTGGGGGCAGTCAACGCTACACCTTC.

The CDR3 DNA reads as TGTGCCACCAGTGATACTCGGGACAGGGACGAGCAGTACTTC. The encoded protein is CATSDTRDRDEQYF. This chain uses TRBV24-1 with TRBJ2-7; TRBD1 matches at 9 bases. The germline V gene has CDR1 KGHDR and CDR2 SFDVKD. The CDR3 loop spans 14 amino acids. Unmatched junction bases numbered 4, after V lost 3 bases and J lost 5 bases.

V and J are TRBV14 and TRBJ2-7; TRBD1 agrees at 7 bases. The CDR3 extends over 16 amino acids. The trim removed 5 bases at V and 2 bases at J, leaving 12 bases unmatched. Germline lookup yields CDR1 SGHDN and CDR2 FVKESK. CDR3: CASSSTRTGRPYEQYF. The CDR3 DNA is TGTGCCAGCAGCTCAACTCGGACAGGTCGTCCCTACGAGCAGTACTTC.

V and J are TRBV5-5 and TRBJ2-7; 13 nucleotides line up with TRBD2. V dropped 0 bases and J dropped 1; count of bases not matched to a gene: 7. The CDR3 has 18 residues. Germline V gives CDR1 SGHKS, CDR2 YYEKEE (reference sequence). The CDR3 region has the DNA TGTGCCAGCAGCTTGGGACTAGCGGGGGGTAAGATTTCCTACGAGCAGTACTTC. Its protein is CASSLGLAGGKISYEQYF.

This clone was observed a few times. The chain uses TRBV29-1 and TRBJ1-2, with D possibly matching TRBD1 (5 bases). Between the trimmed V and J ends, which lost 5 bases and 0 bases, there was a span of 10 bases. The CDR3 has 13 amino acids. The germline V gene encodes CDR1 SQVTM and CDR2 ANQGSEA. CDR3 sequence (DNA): TGCAGCGTTCTTGTACAGGCTAACTATGGCTACACCTTC. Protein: CSVLVQANYGYTF.

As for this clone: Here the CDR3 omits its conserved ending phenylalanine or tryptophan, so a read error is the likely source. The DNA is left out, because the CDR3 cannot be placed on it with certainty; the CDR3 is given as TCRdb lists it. This CDR3 is CACPHSLTFPLSPLE. This sequence joins TRBV30 and TRBJ1-1; TRBD1 is the table's D call, not checked against the DNA. The CDR3 adds up to 15 amino acids, both ends counted. In germline, CDR1 is GTSNPN, CDR2 SVGIG (reference sequence).

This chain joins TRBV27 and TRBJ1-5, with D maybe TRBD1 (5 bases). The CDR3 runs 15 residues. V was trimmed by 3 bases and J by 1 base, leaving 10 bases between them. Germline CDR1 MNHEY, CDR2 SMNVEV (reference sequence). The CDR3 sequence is CASSFKGSSNQPQHF. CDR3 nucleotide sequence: TGTGCCAGCAGTTTCAAGGGGTCGAGCAATCAGCCCCAGCATTTT.

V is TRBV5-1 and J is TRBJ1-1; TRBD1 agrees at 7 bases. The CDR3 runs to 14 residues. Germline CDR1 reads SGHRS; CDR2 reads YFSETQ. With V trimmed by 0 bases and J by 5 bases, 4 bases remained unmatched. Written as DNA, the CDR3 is TGCGCCAGCAGCTTGGGAGCAGGGGGGACTGAAGCTTTCTTT. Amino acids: CASSLGAGGTEAFF.

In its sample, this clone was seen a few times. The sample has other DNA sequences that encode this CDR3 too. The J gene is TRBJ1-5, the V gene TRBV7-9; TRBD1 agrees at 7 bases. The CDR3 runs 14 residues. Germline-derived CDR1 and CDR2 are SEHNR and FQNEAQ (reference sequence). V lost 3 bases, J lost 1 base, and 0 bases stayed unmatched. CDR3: CASSLTGSNQPQHF. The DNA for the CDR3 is TGTGCCAGCAGCTTGACAGGGAGCAATCAGCCCCAGCATTTT.

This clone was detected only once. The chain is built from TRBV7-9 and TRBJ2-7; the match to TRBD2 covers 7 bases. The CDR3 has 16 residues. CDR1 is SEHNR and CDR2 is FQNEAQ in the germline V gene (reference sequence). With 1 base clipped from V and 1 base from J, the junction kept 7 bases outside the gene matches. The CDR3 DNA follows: TGTGCCAGCAGCTTAGTCGGCCCAGCGGGATCCTACGAGCAGTACTTC. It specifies CASSLVGPAGSYEQYF.

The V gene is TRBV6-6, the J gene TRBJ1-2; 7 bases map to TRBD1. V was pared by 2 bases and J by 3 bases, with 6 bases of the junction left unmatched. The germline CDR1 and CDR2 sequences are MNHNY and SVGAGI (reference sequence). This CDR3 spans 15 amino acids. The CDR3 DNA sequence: TGTGCCAGCAGTTACCTACAGGGGCCAGACTATGGCTACACCTTC. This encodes CASSYLQGPDYGYTF.

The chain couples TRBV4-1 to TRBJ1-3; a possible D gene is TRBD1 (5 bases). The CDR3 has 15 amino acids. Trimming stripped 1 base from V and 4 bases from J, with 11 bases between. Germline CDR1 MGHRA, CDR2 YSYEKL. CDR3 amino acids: CASSQVSGPGNTIYF. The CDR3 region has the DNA TGCGCCAGCAGCCAAGTGTCAGGGCCAGGAAACACCATATATTTT.

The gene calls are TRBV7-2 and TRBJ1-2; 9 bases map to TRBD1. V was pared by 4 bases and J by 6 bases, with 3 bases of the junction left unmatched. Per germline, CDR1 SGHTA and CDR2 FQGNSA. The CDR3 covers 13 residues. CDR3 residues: CASSSGTGNGYTF. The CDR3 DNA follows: TGTGCCAGCAGCTCAGGGACAGGGAATGGCTACACCTTC.

CDR3 in DNA: TGTGCCAGCAGTGAGCGGGGGGGCCGGGATACGCAGTATTTT. It specifies CASSERGGRDTQYF. The chain combines TRBV28 with TRBJ2-3; 10 bases are shared with TRBD2. The CDR3 runs to 14 residues. J was trimmed by 6 bases and V by 5 bases; bases with no gene match: 5. Germline V CDR1 and CDR2: MDHEN, SYDVKM.

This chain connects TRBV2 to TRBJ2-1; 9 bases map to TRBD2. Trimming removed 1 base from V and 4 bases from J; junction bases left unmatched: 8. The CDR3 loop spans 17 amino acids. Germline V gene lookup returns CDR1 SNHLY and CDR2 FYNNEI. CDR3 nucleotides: TGTGCCAGCAGTGAAGAGCTAGCGGGGAATAAATACAATGAGCAGTTCTTC. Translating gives CASSEELAGNKYNEQFF.

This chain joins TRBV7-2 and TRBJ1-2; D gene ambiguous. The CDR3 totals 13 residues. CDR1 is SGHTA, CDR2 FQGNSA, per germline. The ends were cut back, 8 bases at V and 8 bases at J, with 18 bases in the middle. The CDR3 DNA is TGTGCCAGCCGGGAACCCGGACCTATAGGCTACACCTTC. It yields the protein CASREPGPIGYTF.